Listed below are T cell receptor beta chains from one sample, sequenced in a study of cytomegalovirus exposure and HLA in healthy donors. Measured with immunoSEQ multiplex PCR; TCRdb has only the in-frame clones, and not every one. The sample has 160,000 or so clones; roughly four fifths are singletons. Sequencing input: PBMCs. Source of these receptors: a female donor in good health and CMV-seronegative. Each CDR3 is given with its conserved first and last residue. A D gene is named only where the DNA matches it firmly. Part of the rows lack a size; the others show once, few, many or a class for expanded clones.

D	V	J	length	size	DNA	CDR3
TRBD1	TRBV9	TRBJ1-1	16	NA	TGTGCCAGCGATAAAGAGGGGGCTGCTGGGAACACTGAAGCTTTCTTT	CASDKEGAAGNTEAFF
TRBD1	TRBV6-5	TRBJ2-7	15	NA	TGTGCCAGCAGCCCCGGGACAGCCTTAACCTACGAGCAGTACTTC	CASSPGTALTYEQYF
TRBD1	TRBV30	TRBJ2-2	15	NA	TGTGCCTGGAGTGTAGGCGACAGGGATGTGGGGGAGCTGTTTTTT	CAWSVGDRDVGELFF
TRBD1	TRBV6-5	TRBJ1-4	13	NA	TGTGCCACCAGGGACAGGGTTAATGAAAAACTGTTTTTT	CATRDRVNEKLFF
TRBD1	TRBV7-9	TRBJ1-2	13	NA	TGTGCCAGCAGCTCGGACAGGGAATATGGCTACACCTTC	CASSSDREYGYTF
TRBD2	TRBV4-2	TRBJ2-3	15	NA	TGTGCCAGCAGCCGACAAGGACTAGTAGCAGATACGCAGTATTTT	CASSRQGLVADTQYF
NA	TRBV5-1	TRBJ2-1	14	NA	TGCGCCAGCAGCCGGGGGGCCTCCTACAATGAGCAGTTCTTC	CASSRGASYNEQFF
TRBD2	TRBV27	TRBJ2-1	15	once	TGTGCCACCGAAGGGACGGGAGGCGCTTACAATGAGCAGTTCTTC	CATEGTGGAYNEQFF
TRBD1	TRBV27	TRBJ1-2	17	NA	TGTGCCAGCAGTCCGGGACAGGGGGCGCGGGGGAACTATGGCTACACCTTC	CASSPGQGARGNYGYTF
TRBD1	TRBV4-3	TRBJ2-2	16	NA	TGCGCCAGCAGCCAAGGTGCAGGGGGCAACACCGGGGAGCTGTTTTTT	CASSQGAGGNTGELFF
TRBD2	TRBV11-2	TRBJ2-5	15	NA	TGTGCCAGCAGCTTTAGCGGGAGTTCTCAAGAGGCCCAGTACTTC	CASSFSGSSQEAQYF
TRBD1	TRBV5-1	TRBJ2-2	14	NA	TGCGCCAGCAGCTCAGACAGGGCGAACGGGGAGCTGTTTTTT	CASSSDRANGELFF
TRBD1	TRBV6-5	TRBJ1-4	15	NA	TGTGCCAGCAGTTACCAGGCAGGGGGCCATGAAAAACTGTTTTTT	CASSYQAGGHEKLFF
TRBD2	TRBV11-2	TRBJ2-7	15	NA	TGTGCCAGCAGCCCCTCACTAGCGGGGGGCTACGAGCAGTACTTC	CASSPSLAGGYEQYF
TRBD2	TRBV7-2	TRBJ2-1	16	few	TGTGCCAGCAGCACCAGACTCCTAGCGGGAGGCAATGAGCAGTTCTTC	CASSTRLLAGGNEQFF
NA	TRBV9	TRBJ2-7	13	NA	TGTGCCAGCAGCGTAGACAGGGGAGGTGAGCAGTACTTC	CASSVDRGGEQYF
TRBD2	TRBV4-3	TRBJ2-1	15	NA	TGCGCCAGCAGCCCGAGCGGGGGGGATTACAATGAGCAGTTCTTC	CASSPSGGDYNEQFF
TRBD1	TRBV7-2	TRBJ1-5	16	NA	TGTGCCAGCAGCCCCGGATCCGGGACAGGTCCCCAGCCCCAGCATTTT	CASSPGSGTGPQPQHF
NA	TRBV28	TRBJ1-5	14	NA	TGTGCCAGCAGTCCACCTACAGGGAAACAGCCCCAGCATTTT	CASSPPTGKQPQHF
NA	TRBV5-1	TRBJ2-2	16	once	TGCGCCAGCAGCTTGGGGGGGACAACGAACACCGGGGAGCTGTTTTTT	CASSLGGTTNTGELFF
TRBD1	TRBV6-6	TRBJ1-2	15	NA	TGTGCCAGCAGTTCCTCAGGGGGCGCCATTGGTGGCTACACCTTC	CASSSSGGAIGGYTF
NA	TRBV7-8	TRBJ2-4	18	once	TGTGCCAGCAGCTTAGCGAGGCCCCGACAGGCCGACAAAAACATTCAGTACTTC	CASSLARPRQADKNIQYF
NA	TRBV12-5	TRBJ2-1	14	NA	TGTGCTAGTGGTTTGGTACGGGGAGAATATGAGCAGTTCTTC	CASGLVRGEYEQFF
NA	TRBV2	TRBJ2-4	16	NA	TGTGCCAGCAGTCCCAAATTATCGGGGACCAAAAACATTCAGTACTTC	CASSPKLSGTKNIQYF
TRBD2	TRBV4-3	TRBJ2-3	15	NA	TGCGCCAGCAGCCAAGAAAGCGGGGGGGGAGATACGCAGTATTTT	CASSQESGGGDTQYF
TRBD1	TRBV5-1	TRBJ2-7	17	NA	TGCGCCAGCAGCGCCGACAGGGGACCGTCACCTTCCTACGAGCAGTACTTC	CASSADRGPSPSYEQYF
NA	TRBV7-2	TRBJ1-2	15	NA	TGTGCCAGCAGCCCCGCGGCACCCCGTAACTATGGCTACACCTTC	CASSPAAPRNYGYTF
NA	TRBV7-3	TRBJ2-3	18	NA	TGTGCCAGCAGCTTAATGCCCCCGGGTGCTTCTAGCACAGATACGCAGTATTTT	CASSLMPPGASSTDTQYF
TRBD2	TRBV4-2	TRBJ2-2	19	NA	TGTGCCAGCAGCCAAGACCTAGCGGGGGGCCCCCGGGGCACCGGGGAGCTGTTTTTT	CASSQDLAGGPRGTGELFF
TRBD2	TRBV7-2	TRBJ2-1	16	NA	TGTGCCAGCAGCCTCAGCGGACTAGCGGCCTACAATGAGCAGTTCTTC	CASSLSGLAAYNEQFF
TRBD2	TRBV19	TRBJ2-1	19	NA	TGTGCCAGTAGTATCCTCTCCCCCCGGGCGGGAGCGAACTACAATGAGCAGTTCTTC	CASSILSPRAGANYNEQFF
TRBD1	TRBV30	TRBJ1-6	13	few	TGTGCCTGGACCGGGACAGGATTTTCACCCCTCCACTTT	CAWTGTGFSPLHF
NA	TRBV19	TRBJ1-1	12	NA	TGTGCCAGGCGTGACATGAACACTGAAGCTTTCTTT	CARRDMNTEAFF
TRBD1	TRBV7-9	TRBJ2-7	16	NA	TGTGCCAGCAGCCCCAGACAGGGAACCCAAAGGAGCGAGCAGTACTTC	CASSPRQGTQRSEQYF
NA	TRBV7-2	TRBJ1-4	16	once	TGTGCCAGCAGCTTAGTTGCAGGGGCTGGTGAGGAAAAACTGTTTTTT	CASSLVAGAGEEKLFF
NA	TRBV5-6	TRBJ2-7	17	NA	TGTGCCAGCAGCGGGTCCCTGGGCGGGGGCCCAACCTACGAGCAGTACTTC	CASSGSLGGGPTYEQYF
NA	TRBV30	TRBJ1-6	13	NA	TGTGCCTGGGGGGGGGACCATAATTCACCCCTCCACTTT	CAWGGDHNSPLHF
NA	TRBV7-9	TRBJ1-1	19	NA	TGTTCCAGCAGCTTAGAGGGTTGGGGGTTAGACAGGCTAAACACTGAAGCTTTCTTT	CSSSLEGWGLDRLNTEAFF
TRBD2	TRBV28	TRBJ2-2	18	NA	TGTGCCAGCAGATTAAGGACTAGCGGGAGGGTACTCACCGGGGAGCTGTTTTTT	CASRLRTSGRVLTGELFF
NA	TRBV6-4	TRBJ2-6	21	NA	TGTGCCAGCAGTGACCCCCAATCCAGCCGACACCAGGGTTCTGGGGCCAACGTCCTGACTTTC	CASSDPQSSRHQGSGANVLTF
TRBD1	TRBV5-5	TRBJ2-7	16	few	TGTGCCAGCAGCTTGGAAAGGGACAGGGATGGCTACGAGCAGTACTTC	CASSLERDRDGYEQYF
NA	TRBV4-3	TRBJ1-2	15	NA	TGCGCCAGCAGCCAAGAGGGCAGCCCGGAAGGTGGCTACACCTTC	CASSQEGSPEGGYTF
NA	TRBV2	TRBJ1-2	13	NA	TGTGCCAGCAGTGAAATCAGGGGTGTTGGCTACACCTTC	CASSEIRGVGYTF
TRBD1	TRBV5-5	TRBJ2-7	16	NA	TGTGCCAGCAGCTTGCGATCGGACAGGGTCAACCACGAGCAGTACTTC	CASSLRSDRVNHEQYF
TRBD1	TRBV11-2	TRBJ1-1	12	NA	TGTGCCAGCAGCCTTGGGGACAGTGAAGCTTTCTTT	CASSLGDSEAFF
TRBD1	TRBV18	TRBJ1-4	16	NA	TGTGCCAGCTCACCACCGAACGGGTTCAGGGGGGAAAAACTGTTTTTT	CASSPPNGFRGEKLFF
TRBD2	TRBV14	TRBJ2-7	14	few	TGTGCCAGCAGCCAAGGTAGCGGGGGCTGGTTGCAGTACTTC	CASSQGSGGWLQYF
NA	TRBV6-4	TRBJ1-5	13	few	TGTGCCAGCAGCGAAGATAGAAATCAGCCCCAGCATTTT	CASSEDRNQPQHF
TRBD1	TRBV5-1	TRBJ2-1	16	NA	TGCGCCAGCAGCTTGGATCTCAGGGGGAAGAACAATGAGCAGTTCTTC	CASSLDLRGKNNEQFF
TRBD1	TRBV7-2	TRBJ2-7	14	NA	TGTGCCAGCAGCTTCGGGACAGGGGGGGCCGAGCAGTACTTC	CASSFGTGGAEQYF
TRBD2	TRBV4-1	TRBJ2-3	15	NA	TGCGCCAGCAGCCAAGAGGGACTAGCCCCCGGTGCGCAGTATTTT	CASSQEGLAPGAQYF
TRBD1	TRBV13	TRBJ2-3	15	NA	TGTGCCAGCAGCCTCGGACAGGGCGGAACAGATACGCAGTATTTT	CASSLGQGGTDTQYF
NA	TRBV15	TRBJ2-2	13	once	TGTGCCACCAGCAGAGATTACTCGGGGGAGCTGTTTTTT	CATSRDYSGELFF